This T cell receptor beta chain came from a study of blood T cell repertoires in COVID-19. Looking at the study overall: T cells, B-cell-depleted T cells, or PBMCs supplied cDNA or gDNA.

This CDR3 has 13 residues. V was clipped by 0 bases and J by 5 bases, with 10 bases between them. Germline CDR1 is GTSNPN and CDR2 is SVGIG (reference sequence). The repertoire was sequenced with immunoSEQ multiplex PCR; TCRdb's copy has only in-frame clones and lacks some. Found here are a few hundred thousand clones, approximately 87% of them singletons; the top ten hold roughly 4.6%. The specimen was peripheral blood. This sequence was found in a man in his sixties who had recovered from COVID-19. V usage is TRBV30 and J usage is TRBJ1-1; TRBD1 is a possible D gene (6 bases). The CDR3 DNA follows: TGTGCCTGGAGTGTAGGGGGTTGGACTGAAGCTTTCTTT. This codes for CAWSVGGWTEAFF. The whole variable domain, remainder taken from reference TRBV30 and TRBJ1-1, is SQTIHQWPATLVQPVGSPLSLECTVEGTSNPNLYWYRQAAGRGLQLLFYSVGIGQISSEVPQNLSASRPQDRQFILSSKKLLLSDSGFYLCAWSVGGWTEAFFGQGTRLTVV.